A selection of T cell receptor beta chains follows, all from one sample in a study of cytomegalovirus exposure and HLA in healthy donors. The method was immunoSEQ multiplex PCR; TCRdb's version includes in-frame clones alone and lacks a portion of them. The sample contains fewer than 150,000 clones, 85% to 90% of which appear only once. The sequenced sample consisted of PBMCs. These receptors were obtained from a woman between 18 and 29 years old in good health and CMV-seropositive. Both conserved end residues are part of each CDR3. D genes are given only for firm matches. Clone size is stated in some rows and not others, as once, few, many or a class when expanded.

v_gene: TRBV4-2
d_gene: NA
j_gene: TRBJ2-2
abundance: NA
CDR3nt: TGTGCCAGCAGCCGACCGGGACACCTGAACACCGGGGAGCTGTTTTTT
CDR3aa: CASSRPGHLNTGELFF

v_gene: TRBV6-5
d_gene: TRBD1
j_gene: TRBJ1-6
abundance: NA
CDR3nt: TGTGCCAGCAGTTGGGACAGGGGGGGTGTGGCCCTCCACTTT
CDR3aa: CASSWDRGGVALHF

v_gene: TRBV27
d_gene: TRBD2
j_gene: TRBJ2-7
abundance: NA
CDR3nt: TGTGCCAGCAGTTTTTACCTTTCTAGCGGTTCCTACGAGCAGTACTTC
CDR3aa: CASSFYLSSGSYEQYF

v_gene: TRBV5-1
d_gene: TRBD1
j_gene: TRBJ2-7
abundance: NA
CDR3nt: TGCGCCAGCAAGGGGACAGGGGAATTCTACGAGCAGTACTTC
CDR3aa: CASKGTGEFYEQYF

v_gene: TRBV28
d_gene: NA
j_gene: TRBJ1-2
abundance: NA
CDR3nt: TGTGCCAGCAGTTTAACCCGACATAGCGGATATGGCTACACCTTC
CDR3aa: CASSLTRHSGYGYTF

v_gene: TRBV7-9
d_gene: NA
j_gene: TRBJ2-7
abundance: NA
CDR3nt: TGTGCCAGCAGCCCGCAGGGTCTCGAGCAGTACTTC
CDR3aa: CASSPQGLEQYF

v_gene: TRBV5-6
d_gene: NA
j_gene: TRBJ2-1
abundance: NA
CDR3nt: TGTGCCAGCAGCATGGGACGGAGCTCCTACAATGAGCAGTTCTTC
CDR3aa: CASSMGRSSYNEQFF

v_gene: TRBV7-2
d_gene: NA
j_gene: TRBJ2-2
abundance: NA
CDR3nt: TGTGCCAGCCGTAAATCCAGGGGCCCCGGGGAGCTGTTTTTT
CDR3aa: CASRKSRGPGELFF

v_gene: TRBV14
d_gene: TRBD1
j_gene: TRBJ2-7
abundance: few
CDR3nt: TGTGCCAGCAGGAAAGGGACAGCCTACGAGCAGTACTTC
CDR3aa: CASRKGTAYEQYF

v_gene: TRBV5-1
d_gene: NA
j_gene: TRBJ2-7
abundance: NA
CDR3nt: TGCGCCAGTGGAGAGGGAGGATCCTTCTACGAGCAGTACTTC
CDR3aa: CASGEGGSFYEQYF

v_gene: TRBV19
d_gene: NA
j_gene: TRBJ1-4
abundance: NA
CDR3nt: TGTGCCAGTACCCCACGGGGACACACTAATGAAAAACTGTTTTTT
CDR3aa: CASTPRGHTNEKLFF

v_gene: TRBV4-3
d_gene: TRBD1
j_gene: TRBJ2-7
abundance: NA
CDR3nt: TGCGCCAGCAGCCGCCAGACAGGGTACGAGCAGTACTTC
CDR3aa: CASSRQTGYEQYF

v_gene: TRBV30
d_gene: NA
j_gene: TRBJ2-7
abundance: NA
CDR3nt: TGTGCCTGGAGCCTAAGGGACAGGACTAGTTACGAGCAGTACTTC
CDR3aa: CAWSLRDRTSYEQYF

v_gene: TRBV29-1
d_gene: TRBD1
j_gene: TRBJ2-5
abundance: NA
CDR3nt: TGCAGCGTTGGCAGGGGGCTTAAAGAGACCCAGTACTTC
CDR3aa: CSVGRGLKETQYF

v_gene: TRBV30
d_gene: NA
j_gene: TRBJ1-5
abundance: NA
CDR3nt: TGTGCCTGGAGCCTACCCCCATATCAGCCCCAGCATTTT
CDR3aa: CAWSLPPYQPQHF

v_gene: TRBV9
d_gene: TRBD1
j_gene: TRBJ1-3
abundance: NA
CDR3nt: TGTGCCAGCAGCCTTGACAGGGGTGGAAACACCATATATTTT
CDR3aa: CASSLDRGGNTIYF

v_gene: TRBV19
d_gene: TRBD2
j_gene: TRBJ2-2
abundance: NA
CDR3nt: TGTGCCAGTAGTATCTTAGCGGGGGGGCTCACCGGGGAGCTGTTTTTT
CDR3aa: CASSILAGGLTGELFF

v_gene: TRBV4-2
d_gene: TRBD2
j_gene: TRBJ2-1
abundance: few
CDR3nt: TGTGCCAGCAGCCAACGGACAGCGGGAGTGAATGAGCAGTTCTTC
CDR3aa: CASSQRTAGVNEQFF

v_gene: TRBV10-3
d_gene: TRBD1
j_gene: TRBJ1-2
abundance: NA
CDR3nt: TGTGCCATAGGACAGGGCGATTGGGAAAACTATGGCTACACCTTC
CDR3aa: CAIGQGDWENYGYTF

v_gene: TRBV27
d_gene: NA
j_gene: TRBJ1-5
abundance: NA
CDR3nt: TGTGCCAGCAGTTTATCTGGGGGCACAGGGAAGGTAACGATGAGCAATCAGCCCCAGCATTTT
CDR3aa: CASSLSGGTGKVTMSNQPQHF

v_gene: TRBV2
d_gene: TRBD2
j_gene: TRBJ2-3
abundance: NA
CDR3nt: TGTGCCAGCGTACTAGCGGGGGTCACAGATACGCAGTATTTT
CDR3aa: CASVLAGVTDTQYF

v_gene: TRBV7-9
d_gene: TRBD2
j_gene: TRBJ2-3
abundance: NA
CDR3nt: TGTGCCAGCAGCGCCGGGACTAGCGGAGGTACGCAGTATTTT
CDR3aa: CASSAGTSGGTQYF

v_gene: TRBV19
d_gene: TRBD1
j_gene: TRBJ2-7
abundance: NA
CDR3nt: TGTGCCAGTAGTACCGGACAGGGCTACGAGCAGTACTTC
CDR3aa: CASSTGQGYEQYF

v_gene: TRBV7-6
d_gene: NA
j_gene: TRBJ2-5
abundance: once
CDR3nt: TGTGCCAGCAGCTTATCGGGGGTCTTGGCTCGCGGTAGTGAAGAGACCCAGTACTTC
CDR3aa: CASSLSGVLARGSEETQYF

v_gene: TRBV28
d_gene: NA
j_gene: TRBJ1-2
abundance: once
CDR3nt: TGTGCCAGCACCTTAAGCAGGGCGCTTTCCGGCTACACCTTC
CDR3aa: CASTLSRALSGYTF